This T cell receptor beta chain derives from a study of tumor and adjacent non-tumor tissue in lung cancer. Study-level information: Patients comprised about a dozen adenocarcinoma, a couple of squamous cell carcinoma and 1 small cell lung cancer.

Trimming left V 10 bases short and J 5 bases short, with 12 bases between. CDR1 and CDR2 (germline): SGHAT, FQNNGV. This CDR3 is built from 12 residues. TCRbeta libraries were built with three rounds of nested PCR, modified from ARM-PCR. TCRdb ran MiXCR on the multiplex PCR reads and lists one entry per CDR3 protein. Found here are under 150,000 distinct CDR3 sequences, around 67% of them singletons; the top ten hold 15% to 20%. No cell sorting was done before RNA was extracted from the tissue. Donors were chemotherapy-naive, newly diagnosed lung cancer surgical patients in China, August–late 2014. The chain combines TRBV11-2 with TRBJ2-1, with D unclear. Specimen: lung tumor tissue. The receptor was derived from a man in his 60s with small cell lung cancer. The CDR3 DNA is TGTGCCATCTGCCGAAATCACAATGAGCAGTTCTTC. It translates to CAICRNHNEQFF.